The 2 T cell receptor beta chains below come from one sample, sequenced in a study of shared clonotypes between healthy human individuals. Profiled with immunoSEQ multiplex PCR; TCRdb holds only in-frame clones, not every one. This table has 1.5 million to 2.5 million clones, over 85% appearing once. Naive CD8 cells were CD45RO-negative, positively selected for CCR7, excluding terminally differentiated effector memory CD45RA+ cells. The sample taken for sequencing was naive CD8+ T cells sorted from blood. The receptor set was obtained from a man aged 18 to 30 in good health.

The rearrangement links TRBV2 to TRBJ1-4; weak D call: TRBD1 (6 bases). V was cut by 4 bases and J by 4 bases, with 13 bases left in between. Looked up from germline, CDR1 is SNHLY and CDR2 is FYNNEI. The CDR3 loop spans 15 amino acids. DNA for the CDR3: TGTGCCAGCAGTGGACAGGACGGATATAATGAAAAACTGTTTTTT. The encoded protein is CASSGQDGYNEKLFF.

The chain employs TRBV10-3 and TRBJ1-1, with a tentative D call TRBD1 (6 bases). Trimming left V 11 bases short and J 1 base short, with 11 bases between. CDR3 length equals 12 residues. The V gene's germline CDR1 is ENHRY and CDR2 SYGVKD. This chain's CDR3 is CAHKGGNTEAFF. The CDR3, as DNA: TGTGCCCATAAGGGGGGGAACACTGAAGCTTTCTTT.